Listed below are T cell receptor beta chains from one sample, sequenced in a study of shared T cell receptors in the human thymus. The data were produced by immunoSEQ multiplex PCR, yet TCRdb's version contains in-frame clones alone and is incomplete. The table records roughly 700,000 clones, roughly 90% of them present only once. This sample also appeared in a second study, on human thymus T cells.

The sequenced sample was thymocytes. The receptors were sampled from a boy in the first two years of life with a congenital heart defect. Each CDR3 is given with its conserved first and last residue. D genes are given only for firm matches. Rows give clone size only sometimes, using once, few, many, or a class for an expanded clone.

D gene: NA
CDR3 length: 14
V gene: TRBV21-1
clone size: few
J gene: TRBJ1-2
CDR3 DNA: TGTGCCAGCAGCTCGACAGGGGGCGACTATGGCTACACCTTC
CDR3 protein: CASSSTGGDYGYTF

D gene: NA
CDR3 length: 14
V gene: TRBV11-2
clone size: NA
J gene: TRBJ1-1
CDR3 DNA: TGTGCCAGCAACCCACCGTTCCCCCCAGGGGATGCTTTCTTT
CDR3 protein: CASNPPFPPGDAFF

D gene: NA
CDR3 length: 16
V gene: TRBV19
clone size: NA
J gene: TRBJ1-4
CDR3 DNA: TGTGCCAGTAGTCTCTTCTTCGAGGAAAGGAATGAAAAACTGTTTTTT
CDR3 protein: CASSLFFEERNEKLFF

D gene: NA
CDR3 length: 11
V gene: TRBV2
clone size: NA
J gene: TRBJ1-1
CDR3 DNA: TGTGCCACTCCGTTTCAGGGTGAAGCTTTCTTT
CDR3 protein: CATPFQGEAFF

D gene: NA
CDR3 length: 10
V gene: TRBV6-5
clone size: NA
J gene: TRBJ2-2
CDR3 DNA: TGTGCCAGCAGGACAGCGGAGCTGTTTTTT
CDR3 protein: CASRTAELFF

D gene: NA
CDR3 length: 12
V gene: TRBV11-2
clone size: NA
J gene: TRBJ1-2
CDR3 DNA: TGTGCCAGCAGCTTAGATGTTTCGGGCTACACCTTC
CDR3 protein: CASSLDVSGYTF

D gene: TRBD1
CDR3 length: 15
V gene: TRBV11-3
clone size: NA
J gene: TRBJ2-5
CDR3 DNA: TGTGCCAGCAGCCCTGCCGGGACAGGGGAGAAGACCCAGTACTTC
CDR3 protein: CASSPAGTGEKTQYF

D gene: NA
CDR3 length: 15
V gene: TRBV5-5
clone size: once
J gene: TRBJ1-5
CDR3 DNA: TGTGCCAGCAGCCCACGTCTGACAGTTAATCAGCCCCAGCATTTT
CDR3 protein: CASSPRLTVNQPQHF

D gene: NA
CDR3 length: 13
V gene: TRBV6-1
clone size: NA
J gene: TRBJ2-1
CDR3 DNA: TGTGCCAGCAGTTCTAAAATCCAGGGTGAGCAGTTCTTC
CDR3 protein: CASSSKIQGEQFF

D gene: TRBD1
CDR3 length: 16
V gene: TRBV5-6
clone size: NA
J gene: TRBJ2-7
CDR3 DNA: TGTGCCAGCAGCTTGCAGGGGACAGGGGGCCAGTACGAGCAGTACTTC
CDR3 protein: CASSLQGTGGQYEQYF

D gene: NA
CDR3 length: 13
V gene: TRBV27
clone size: NA
J gene: TRBJ2-2
CDR3 DNA: TGTGCCAGCAGTTTTAGAGCGACCGGGGAGCTGTTTTTT
CDR3 protein: CASSFRATGELFF

D gene: TRBD1
CDR3 length: 14
V gene: TRBV4-3
clone size: NA
J gene: TRBJ2-1
CDR3 DNA: TGCGCCAGCAGCCGGGCCGGACAGGGGAATGAGCAGTTCTTC
CDR3 protein: CASSRAGQGNEQFF

D gene: NA
CDR3 length: 15
V gene: TRBV5-4
clone size: NA
J gene: TRBJ1-2
CDR3 DNA: TGTGCCAGCAGCTTGGCAGACAGGCCCAACTATGGCTACACCTTC
CDR3 protein: CASSLADRPNYGYTF

D gene: NA
CDR3 length: 14
V gene: TRBV7-9
clone size: once
J gene: TRBJ1-2
CDR3 DNA: TGTGCCAGCAGCTTTAAGGGCTCAGGGTATGGCTACACCTTC
CDR3 protein: CASSFKGSGYGYTF

D gene: NA
CDR3 length: 16
V gene: TRBV7-2
clone size: NA
J gene: TRBJ1-2
CDR3 DNA: TGTGCCAGCAGCTCGGGACGGGACACCGCTAACTATGGCTACACCTTC
CDR3 protein: CASSSGRDTANYGYTF

D gene: TRBD2
CDR3 length: 14
V gene: TRBV5-4
clone size: NA
J gene: TRBJ2-3
CDR3 DNA: TGTGCCAGCACCCCGGGGCGGGAGGCAGATACGCAGTATTTT
CDR3 protein: CASTPGREADTQYF

D gene: TRBD2
CDR3 length: 14
V gene: TRBV6-1
clone size: once
J gene: TRBJ2-1
CDR3 DNA: TGTGCCAGCAGTTGGGGACTAGGATACAATGAGCAGTTCTTC
CDR3 protein: CASSWGLGYNEQFF

D gene: NA
CDR3 length: 17
V gene: TRBV4-1
clone size: NA
J gene: TRBJ2-1
CDR3 DNA: TGCGCCAGCAGCCAAGGAATCGACAGGACCTCCTACAATGAGCAGTTCTTC
CDR3 protein: CASSQGIDRTSYNEQFF

D gene: NA
CDR3 length: 16
V gene: TRBV19
clone size: NA
J gene: TRBJ1-1
CDR3 DNA: TGTGCCAGTAGTATAGGCCTGGGACACCTGAACACTGAAGCTTTCTTT
CDR3 protein: CASSIGLGHLNTEAFF

D gene: TRBD1
CDR3 length: 15
V gene: TRBV4-2
clone size: NA
J gene: TRBJ2-2
CDR3 DNA: TGTGCCAGCAGCCCCGGGACAGGGAACACCGGGGAGCTGTTTTTT
CDR3 protein: CASSPGTGNTGELFF

D gene: NA
CDR3 length: 15
V gene: TRBV6-6
clone size: NA
J gene: TRBJ1-4
CDR3 DNA: TGTGCCAGCAGTTCGGGAGCGGGAACGGAAGGAAAACTGTTTTTT
CDR3 protein: CASSSGAGTEGKLFF

D gene: NA
CDR3 length: 20
V gene: TRBV18
clone size: NA
J gene: TRBJ2-6
CDR3 DNA: TGTGCCAGCTCACCATCGTGGGCTGCCAGGGATAGGCTGGGGGCCAACGTCCTGACTTTC
CDR3 protein: CASSPSWAARDRLGANVLTF

D gene: TRBD2
CDR3 length: 16
V gene: TRBV15
clone size: NA
J gene: TRBJ2-5
CDR3 DNA: TGTGCCACCAGCAGTATCGAAGCGGGAAGCCAAGAGACCCAGTACTTC
CDR3 protein: CATSSIEAGSQETQYF

D gene: TRBD2
CDR3 length: 15
V gene: TRBV9
clone size: few
J gene: TRBJ2-3
CDR3 DNA: TGTGCCAGCAGCGTAGAACGGGAGGGCACAGATACGCAGTATTTT
CDR3 protein: CASSVEREGTDTQYF

D gene: NA
CDR3 length: 15
V gene: TRBV27
clone size: NA
J gene: TRBJ2-7
CDR3 DNA: TGTGCCAGCAGTTTATCGACTGGGGCTTCCTACGAGCAGTACTTC
CDR3 protein: CASSLSTGASYEQYF

D gene: TRBD2
CDR3 length: 15
V gene: TRBV5-1
clone size: NA
J gene: TRBJ2-7
CDR3 DNA: TGCGCCAGCAGCTTGCGGCGGGAGAAAACCTACGAGCAGTACTTC
CDR3 protein: CASSLRREKTYEQYF

D gene: TRBD1
CDR3 length: 15
V gene: TRBV18
clone size: NA
J gene: TRBJ2-1
CDR3 DNA: TGTGCCAGCTCACCAGTGTCGGGACAGGGCAATGAGCAGTTCTTC
CDR3 protein: CASSPVSGQGNEQFF

D gene: TRBD1
CDR3 length: 16
V gene: TRBV7-9
clone size: NA
J gene: TRBJ1-2
CDR3 DNA: TGTGCCAGCAGACCCTTCCCCCGGGACAGTAACTATGGCTACACCTTC
CDR3 protein: CASRPFPRDSNYGYTF

D gene: NA
CDR3 length: 14
V gene: TRBV27
clone size: once
J gene: TRBJ1-1
CDR3 DNA: TGTGCCAGCAGTTTAAGAGGGCCCAGCGCTGAAGCTTTCTTT
CDR3 protein: CASSLRGPSAEAFF

D gene: TRBD1
CDR3 length: 15
V gene: TRBV11-1
clone size: NA
J gene: TRBJ2-7
CDR3 DNA: TGTGCCAGCAGCCTAGTCAAACAGGGGGCCTACGAGCAGTACTTC
CDR3 protein: CASSLVKQGAYEQYF

D gene: NA
CDR3 length: 19
V gene: TRBV7-9
clone size: NA
J gene: TRBJ2-1
CDR3 DNA: TGTGCCAGCAGCTTTGGACAGGGACCTAGCGGGAATTCATACAATGAGCAGTTCTTC
CDR3 protein: CASSFGQGPSGNSYNEQFF

D gene: TRBD1
CDR3 length: 16
V gene: TRBV5-6
clone size: few
J gene: TRBJ1-2
CDR3 DNA: TGTGCCAGCAGCTTGGAATGGGACAGGGGTAACCATGGCTACACCTTC
CDR3 protein: CASSLEWDRGNHGYTF

D gene: TRBD2
CDR3 length: 17
V gene: TRBV7-2
clone size: NA
J gene: TRBJ2-5
CDR3 DNA: TGTGCCAGCGGGGGTGGACTAGCGGGAGCCCTCCAAGAGACCCAGTACTTC
CDR3 protein: CASGGGLAGALQETQYF

D gene: TRBD2
CDR3 length: 15
V gene: TRBV2
clone size: NA
J gene: TRBJ2-5
CDR3 DNA: TGTGCCAGCAGCCGACCGGGAGGGTTAGGGGAGACCCAGTACTTC
CDR3 protein: CASSRPGGLGETQYF

D gene: NA
CDR3 length: 11
V gene: TRBV5-1
clone size: NA
J gene: TRBJ1-1
CDR3 DNA: TGCGCCAGCAGTGGCAGGGGTATTCCTTTCTTT
CDR3 protein: CASSGRGIPFF

D gene: NA
CDR3 length: 14
V gene: TRBV7-9
clone size: NA
J gene: TRBJ1-1
CDR3 DNA: TGTGCCAGCAGCTTAGTGGCAGGGGAGACTGAAGCTTTCTTT
CDR3 protein: CASSLVAGETEAFF

D gene: TRBD2
CDR3 length: 18
V gene: TRBV5-1
clone size: NA
J gene: TRBJ2-2
CDR3 DNA: TGCGCCAGCAGCTTGAAGGCGGGAGAAGTCTTATGGACCGGGGAGCTGTTTTTT
CDR3 protein: CASSLKAGEVLWTGELFF

D gene: TRBD2
CDR3 length: 19
V gene: TRBV7-2
clone size: once
J gene: TRBJ2-4
CDR3 DNA: TGTGCCAGCAGCTTAGCAGGCCGGACGGGACTAGCGGGACGAAACATTCAGTACTTC
CDR3 protein: CASSLAGRTGLAGRNIQYF

D gene: TRBD2
CDR3 length: 20
V gene: TRBV9
clone size: NA
J gene: TRBJ2-3
CDR3 DNA: TGTGCCAGCAGCGCCCGGTTGGGACTAGCGGGAGGCTACACTGGAGATACGCAGTATTTT
CDR3 protein: CASSARLGLAGGYTGDTQYF

D gene: NA
CDR3 length: 15
V gene: TRBV11-2
clone size: NA
J gene: TRBJ1-4
CDR3 DNA: TGTGCCAGCAGCTTGGATGGGGGGGAGGGTGAAAAACTGTTTTTT
CDR3 protein: CASSLDGGEGEKLFF

D gene: NA
CDR3 length: 16
V gene: TRBV19
clone size: NA
J gene: TRBJ1-2
CDR3 DNA: TGTGCCAGTAGCCCTCAGACAGGCGAAGTCAACTATGGCTACACCTTC
CDR3 protein: CASSPQTGEVNYGYTF

D gene: TRBD2
CDR3 length: 12
V gene: TRBV5-4
clone size: NA
J gene: TRBJ2-5
CDR3 DNA: TGTGCCAGCGAAACTAGCGGGAAGACCCAGTACTTC
CDR3 protein: CASETSGKTQYF

D gene: NA
CDR3 length: 16
V gene: TRBV27
clone size: NA
J gene: TRBJ2-7
CDR3 DNA: TGTGCCAGCAGTTTAAAAGCGGCTACTCGCTCCTACGAGCAGTACTTC
CDR3 protein: CASSLKAATRSYEQYF

D gene: TRBD2
CDR3 length: 17
V gene: TRBV11-2
clone size: NA
J gene: TRBJ2-1
CDR3 DNA: TGTGCCAGCAGCCCGGAACCGGGACTAGCTTTTTCCAATGAGCAGTTCTTC
CDR3 protein: CASSPEPGLAFSNEQFF

D gene: TRBD2
CDR3 length: 19
V gene: TRBV7-9
clone size: few
J gene: TRBJ2-3
CDR3 DNA: TGTGCCAGCAGCTTAGAGGTGCCTGGGCGGGAGGCCCACACAGATACGCAGTATTTT
CDR3 protein: CASSLEVPGREAHTDTQYF

D gene: NA
CDR3 length: 12
V gene: TRBV30
clone size: NA
J gene: TRBJ2-5
CDR3 DNA: TGTGCCTGGAGCGGTCCTCGGGAGACCCAGTACTTC
CDR3 protein: CAWSGPRETQYF

D gene: NA
CDR3 length: 14
V gene: TRBV9
clone size: once
J gene: TRBJ2-3
CDR3 DNA: TGTGCCAGCAGCCCACGGGGGAGGACAGATACGCAGTATTTT
CDR3 protein: CASSPRGRTDTQYF

D gene: TRBD2
CDR3 length: 17
V gene: TRBV10-1
clone size: NA
J gene: TRBJ2-7
CDR3 DNA: TGCGCCAGCAGTGAGGGACGGACTAGCGGGAGCTCCTACGAGCAGTACTTC
CDR3 protein: CASSEGRTSGSSYEQYF

D gene: TRBD2
CDR3 length: 16
V gene: TRBV30
clone size: NA
J gene: TRBJ2-7
CDR3 DNA: TGTGCCTGGACCTTAACAGCGGGAGGCCCATCCTACGAGCAGTACTTC
CDR3 protein: CAWTLTAGGPSYEQYF

D gene: NA
CDR3 length: 14
V gene: TRBV6-6
clone size: NA
J gene: TRBJ2-5
CDR3 DNA: TGTGCCAGCAGTACCTCGACAACCAGGAGGGAGCAGTACTTC
CDR3 protein: CASSTSTTRREQYF

D gene: TRBD1
CDR3 length: 11
V gene: TRBV6-6
clone size: few
J gene: TRBJ2-7
CDR3 DNA: TGTGCCAGCAGTTACAGACAGGGGTTGTACTTC
CDR3 protein: CASSYRQGLYF